The 14 T cell receptor beta chains listed next were all sequenced from one sample in a study of cytomegalovirus exposure and HLA in healthy donors. The PCR had 60 Vbeta and 13 Jbeta primers. Sequenced by immunoSEQ multiplex PCR; TCRdb stores in-frame clones only, minus some. This table holds approximately 100,000 clones, 71% found once. The sequencing sample was made of PBMCs. The origin of the receptors is a female donor in good health and CMV-seronegative.

The chain recombines TRBV28 with TRBJ2-7; 8 positions match TRBD2. The germline gives CDR1 MDHEN, CDR2 SYDVKM. The CDR3 has 15 amino acids. The J segment lost 3 bases and the V segment lost 8 bases, leaving 12 bases of the junction unmatched. The CDR3: CASLGGASGRYEQYF. The DNA for the CDR3 is TGTGCCAGCCTCGGCGGGGCTAGCGGGCGCTACGAGCAGTACTTC.

V gene TRBV15 combines with J gene TRBJ2-7; possible D gene TRBD1, 6 bases. V lost 4 bases and J lost 2, with 12 bases in between. Germline V gives CDR1 LNHNV, CDR2 YYDKDF (reference sequence). CDR3 length equals 14 residues. CDR3 in DNA: TGTGCCACCAGCACACTGGACAGTACCTACGAGCAGTACTTC. Its protein is CATSTLDSTYEQYF.

This clone came up a few times. The same CDR3 arises from other DNA sequences in this sample as well. The chain combines TRBV27 with TRBJ1-1; D may be TRBD1 (6 bases). The CDR3 has 13 residues. The V gene's germline CDR1 is MNHEY and CDR2 SMNVEV (reference sequence). V lost 4 bases to trimming and J lost 5 bases, with 11 bases between them. The DNA for the CDR3 is TGTGCCAGCAGTTCCAGGGGAAGGACTGAAGCTTTCTTT. Translating it yields CASSSRGRTEAFF.

The chain couples TRBV18 to TRBJ2-1; the match to TRBD1 covers 9 bases. The V gene's germline CDR1 is KGHSH and CDR2 LQKENI. CDR3 length equals 17 residues. V gave up 3 bases and J gave up 0 bases; unmatched junction bases: 6. The CDR3 sequence: CASSPGQGPGSYNEQFF. For the CDR3, the DNA is TGTGCCAGCTCACCCGGACAGGGGCCGGGCTCCTACAATGAGCAGTTCTTC.

The chain is built from TRBV7-8 and TRBJ1-5, with 9 bases matching TRBD1. Germline V gives CDR1 SGHVS, CDR2 FQNEAQ. The CDR3 is made up of 14 amino acids. V trimming: 5 bases; J trimming: 7 bases; junction bases outside the gene matches: 6. The CDR3 DNA follows: TGTGCCAGCAGCAAGTGGGGACAGGGACAGCCCCAGCATTTT. Amino acids: CASSKWGQGQPQHF.

This clone was seen more than once but under ten times. The V call is TRBV27, the J call TRBJ1-5, with 7 positions matching TRBD1. In germline, CDR1 is MNHEY, CDR2 SMNVEV (reference sequence). The CDR3 runs 16 residues. Trimming at V came to 0 bases and at J to 5 bases, leaving 7 bases not matched to a gene. CDR3 sequence reads: CASSLSGNRGYQPQHF. The CDR3 region has the DNA TGTGCCAGCAGTTTATCGGGGAACAGGGGATATCAGCCCCAGCATTTT.

The J gene is TRBJ2-5, the V gene TRBV7-9, with no clear D. The ends were cut back, 0 bases at V and 0 bases at J, with 8 bases in the middle. The CDR3 loop spans 15 amino acids. In germline, CDR1 is SEHNR, CDR2 FQNEAQ (reference sequence). CDR3 in amino acids: CASSLASPYQETQYF. The CDR3 DNA sequence: TGTGCCAGCAGCTTAGCGTCCCCGTACCAAGAGACCCAGTACTTC. Looking up the rest from reference TRBV7-9 and TRBJ2-5 gives the full variable domain: DTGVSQNPRHKITKRGQNVTFRCDPISEHNRLYWYRQTLGQGPEFLTYFQNEAQLEKSRLLSDRFSAERPKGSFSTLEIQRTEQGDSAMYLCASSLASPYQETQYFGPGTRLLVL.

The V gene is TRBV5-1, the J gene TRBJ2-3; TRBD2 matches at 15 bases. V was pared by 5 bases and J by 6 bases, with 7 bases of the junction left unmatched. The CDR3 length is 16 residues. CDR1 is SGHRS and CDR2 is YFSETQ in the germline V gene. The CDR3 DNA reads as TGCGCCAGCAGAAGAGGGACTAGCGGGAGGTTGGATACGCAGTATTTT. It translates to CASRRGTSGRLDTQYF.

The chain combines TRBV29-1 with TRBJ2-7, with 7 bases identical to TRBD1. The CDR3 has 13 residues. The trim removed 8 bases at V and 3 bases at J, leaving 10 bases unmatched. From germline, CDR1 is SQVTM and CDR2 ANQGSEA. For the CDR3, the DNA is TGCAGCCATTCCGCCCGGGACAGCTACGAGCAGTACTTC. Amino acid sequence: CSHSARDSYEQYF.

The chain links TRBV11-1 to TRBJ1-1; D unresolved. From germline, CDR1 is SGHAT and CDR2 FQDESV (reference sequence). Trimming removed 5 bases from V and 4 bases from J, with 17 bases in between. The length of the CDR3 is 15 residues. The CDR3 nucleotides read TGTGCCAGCAGCCGTACTGACGGGCTAGCCACTGAAGCTTTCTTT. It yields the protein CASSRTDGLATEAFF.

The chain has TRBV5-4 and TRBJ2-1; 8 nucleotides match TRBD2. Germline V gene lookup returns CDR1 SGHNT and CDR2 YYREEE (reference sequence). V trimming: 3 bases; J trimming: 1 base; junction bases outside the gene matches: 9. This CDR3 contains 17 residues. Written as DNA, the CDR3 is TGTGCCAGCAGCTCCCTAGCGGGCCTTCTTTCCTACAATGAGCAGTTCTTC. Amino acids: CASSSLAGLLSYNEQFF.

The chain uses TRBV18 and TRBJ2-5; D ambiguous. The CDR3 is made up of 13 amino acids. CDR1 and CDR2 (germline): KGHSH, LQKENI. V lost 5 bases, J lost 1 base, and 8 bases lay in between. CDR3 amino acids: CASSSYSQETQYF. The CDR3 coding sequence is TGTGCCAGCTCATCCTACTCCCAAGAGACCCAGTACTTC.

The rearrangement uses TRBV28 and TRBJ1-4; possibly TRBD1 for D (5 bases). V lost 2 bases to trimming and J lost 8 bases, with 12 bases between them. The CDR3 contains 14 residues. Looked up from germline, CDR1 is MDHEN and CDR2 is SYDVKM. In DNA, the CDR3 is TGTGCCAGCAGTTTACAAGGGGTAGGGGAAAAACTGTTTTTT. This codes for CASSLQGVGEKLFF.

The chain uses TRBV30 and TRBJ1-5; 10 positions agree with TRBD1. V shed 0 bases, J shed 3 bases, and the junction held 2 bases outside the gene matches. This CDR3 contains 15 residues. The germline V gene has CDR1 GTSNPN and CDR2 SVGIG (reference sequence). The CDR3 region is CAWSVGQGDNQPQHF. The DNA of the CDR3 is TGTGCCTGGAGTGTAGGACAGGGGGACAATCAGCCCCAGCATTTT.